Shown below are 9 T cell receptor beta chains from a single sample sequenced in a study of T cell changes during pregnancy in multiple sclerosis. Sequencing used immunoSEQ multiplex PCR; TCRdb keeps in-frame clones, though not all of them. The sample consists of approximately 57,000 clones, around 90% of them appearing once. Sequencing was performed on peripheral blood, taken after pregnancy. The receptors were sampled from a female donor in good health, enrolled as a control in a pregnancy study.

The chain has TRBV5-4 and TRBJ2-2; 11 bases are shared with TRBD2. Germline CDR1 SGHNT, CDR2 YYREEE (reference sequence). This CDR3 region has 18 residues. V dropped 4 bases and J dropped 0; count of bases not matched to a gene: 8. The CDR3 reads CASSNGLAGFSNTGELFF. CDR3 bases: TGTGCCAGCAGCAATGGACTAGCGGGTTTCTCGAACACCGGGGAGCTGTTTTTT. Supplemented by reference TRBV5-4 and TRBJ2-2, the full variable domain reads ETGVTQSPTHLIKTRGQQVTLRCSSQSGHNTVSWYQQALGQGPQFIFQYYREEENGRGNFPPRFSGLQFPNYSSELNVNALELDDSALYLCASSNGLAGFSNTGELFFGEGSRLTVL.

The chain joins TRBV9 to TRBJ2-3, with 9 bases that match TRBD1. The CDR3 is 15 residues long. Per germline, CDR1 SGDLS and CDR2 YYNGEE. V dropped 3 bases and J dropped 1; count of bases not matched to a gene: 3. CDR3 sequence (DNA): TGTGCCAGCAGCGGGGGGACAGGGCGCACAGATACGCAGTATTTT. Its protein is CASSGGTGRTDTQYF.

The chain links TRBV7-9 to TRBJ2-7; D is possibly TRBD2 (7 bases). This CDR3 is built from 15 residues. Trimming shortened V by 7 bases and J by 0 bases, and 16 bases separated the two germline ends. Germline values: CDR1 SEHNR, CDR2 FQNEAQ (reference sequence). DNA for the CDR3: TGTGCCAGCACCAGAGGGGGGGACGGCTCCTACGAGCAGTACTTC. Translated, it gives CASTRGGDGSYEQYF.

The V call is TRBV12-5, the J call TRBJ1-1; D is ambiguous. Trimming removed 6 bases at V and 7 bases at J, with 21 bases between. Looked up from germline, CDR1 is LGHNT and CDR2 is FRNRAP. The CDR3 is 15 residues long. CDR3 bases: TGTGCTAGTGGATCTATAATGAAGAAGATAGATGAAGCTTTCTTT. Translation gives CASGSIMKKIDEAFF. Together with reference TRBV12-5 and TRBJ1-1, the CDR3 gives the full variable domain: DARVTQTPRHKVTEMGQEVTMRCQPILGHNTVFWYRQTMMQGLELLAYFRNRAPLDDSGMPKDRFSAEMPDATLATLKIQPSEPRDSAVYFCASGSIMKKIDEAFFGQGTRLTVV.

The CDR3 DNA reads as TGCGCCAGCAGCCAAGAAGGGACTAGCATAGACATTCAGTACTTC. Encoded protein: CASSQEGTSIDIQYF. The chain joins TRBV4-3 to TRBJ2-4, with 9 bases matching TRBD2. The V gene's germline CDR1 is LGHNA and CDR2 YSLEER. The CDR3 runs to 15 residues. Trimming took 0 bases from V and 8 from J; bases not matched to a gene: 5.

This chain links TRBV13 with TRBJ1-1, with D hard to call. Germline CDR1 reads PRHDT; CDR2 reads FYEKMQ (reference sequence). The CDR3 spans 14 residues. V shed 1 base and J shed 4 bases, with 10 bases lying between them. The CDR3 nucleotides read TGTGCCAGCAGCTTAGTGGAGATCTCCACTGAAGCTTTCTTT. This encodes CASSLVEISTEAFF.

The CDR3 here is CASSIVGIPNTEAFF. Written as DNA, the CDR3 is TGTGCCAGTAGTATAGTGGGCATCCCGAACACTGAAGCTTTCTTT. The rearrangement uses TRBV19 and TRBJ1-1, with D unclear. The CDR3 has 15 residues. Deletions cut 1 base from V and 1 base from J, with 10 bases between. The germline gives CDR1 LNHDA, CDR2 SQIVND (reference sequence).

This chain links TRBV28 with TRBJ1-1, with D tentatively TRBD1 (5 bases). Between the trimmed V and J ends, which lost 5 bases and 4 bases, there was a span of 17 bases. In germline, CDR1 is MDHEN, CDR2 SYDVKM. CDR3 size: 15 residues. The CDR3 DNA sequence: TGTGCCAGCAGTCCTATAGGGGCAGGCGGCACTGAAGCTTTCTTT. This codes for CASSPIGAGGTEAFF.

The CDR3 reads CASSPADGAATYEQYF. CDR3 sequence (DNA): TGCGCCAGCAGCCCCGCGGACGGAGCGGCCACCTACGAGCAGTACTTC. V is TRBV5-1 and J is TRBJ2-7, with D maybe TRBD2 (5 bases). In germline, CDR1 is SGHRS, CDR2 YFSETQ. The CDR3 runs to 16 residues. V lost 4 bases, J lost 2 bases, and 19 bases lay in between.